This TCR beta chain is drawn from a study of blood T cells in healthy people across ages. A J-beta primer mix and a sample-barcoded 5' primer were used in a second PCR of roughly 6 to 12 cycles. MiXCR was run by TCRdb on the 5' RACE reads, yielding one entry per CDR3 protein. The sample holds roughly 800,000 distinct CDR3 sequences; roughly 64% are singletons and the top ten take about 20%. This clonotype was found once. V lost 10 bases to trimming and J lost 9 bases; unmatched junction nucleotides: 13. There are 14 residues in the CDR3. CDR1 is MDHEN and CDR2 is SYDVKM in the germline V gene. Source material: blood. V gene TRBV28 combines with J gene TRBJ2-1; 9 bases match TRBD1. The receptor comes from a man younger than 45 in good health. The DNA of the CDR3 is TGTGCCACCTATTTGTGGGGACAGGGAGGTGAGCAGTTCTTC. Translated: CATYLWGQGGEQFF.